The TCR beta chain under discussion was sequenced for a study of cytomegalovirus exposure and HLA in healthy donors. Study context: Roughly 80 million unique TCRs from HLA-typed donors made up an early data release.

The PCR employed 60 Vbeta primers together with 13 Jbeta primers. The method was immunoSEQ multiplex PCR; TCRdb's version includes in-frame clones alone and lacks a portion of them. The sample has around 140,000 clones, about 10% seen once. Only a few counts were recorded for this clone. Germline V gives CDR1 SGHRS, CDR2 YFSETQ. The CDR3 consists of 17 residues. Trimming at V came to 0 bases and at J to 0 bases, leaving 3 bases not matched to a gene. The TCR was taken from a woman between 40 and 50 years old in good health and CMV-seropositive. The chain uses TRBV5-1 and TRBJ2-6; 7 bases fit TRBD1. The sequenced sample was PBMCs. As DNA, the CDR3 is TGCGCCAGCAGCTTGGGGGACAGCCTCTCTGGGGCCAACGTCCTGACTTTC. Protein product: CASSLGDSLSGANVLTF.